This TCR beta chain emerged from a study of T cell repertoires in cytomegalovirus infection. Study background: Matching HLA type, along with CMV infection, was indicated by public TCR beta signatures.

To note about this clonotype: The antigen remains unidentified.

One entry per CDR3 protein results from TCRdb running MiXCR on the reads. The sample shows under 300,000 distinct CDR3 sequences, 20% to 25% of them seen only once. Study conclusions and caveats: Cumulated frequencies of public TCR beta families served to identify carriers of CMV plus the relevant HLA.

The sample here was cultured PBMCs, taken from culture after CMV antigen stimulation. The origin of this receptor is a human donor in good health (CMV status not recorded). Some clones in this sample may be carry-over from other donors' samples.

CDR3 sequence (DNA): TGTGCCAGCAGGAAACCGGGACAGGGAGGCTCCTACGAGCAGTACTTC. Its protein product is CASRKPGQGGSYEQYF. The rearrangement links TRBV27 to TRBJ2-7; 9 positions agree with TRBD1. With 6 bases clipped from V and 0 bases from J, the junction kept 9 bases outside the gene matches. In germline, CDR1 is MNHEY, CDR2 SMNVEV (reference sequence). The CDR3 extends over 16 amino acids.